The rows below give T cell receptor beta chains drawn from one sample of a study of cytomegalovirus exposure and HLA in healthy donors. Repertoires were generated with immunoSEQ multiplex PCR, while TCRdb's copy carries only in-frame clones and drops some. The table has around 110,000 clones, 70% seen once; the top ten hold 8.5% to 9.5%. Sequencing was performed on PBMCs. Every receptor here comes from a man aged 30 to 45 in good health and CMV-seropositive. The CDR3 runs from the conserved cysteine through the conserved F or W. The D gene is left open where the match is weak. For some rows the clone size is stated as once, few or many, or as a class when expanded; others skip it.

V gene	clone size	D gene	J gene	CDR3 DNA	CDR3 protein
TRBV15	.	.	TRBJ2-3	TGTGCCACCAGCAGAGAGAGGACTTCTACCACAGATACGCAGTATTTT	CATSRERTSTTDTQYF
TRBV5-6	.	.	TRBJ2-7	TGTGCCAGCAGCGGAACCGTGAGGATCTACGAGCAGTACTTC	CASSGTVRIYEQYF
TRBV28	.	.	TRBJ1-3	TGTGCCAGCGGGGCCCACCCCGGAAACACCATATATTTT	CASGAHPGNTIYF
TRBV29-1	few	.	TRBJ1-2	TGCAGCGTCCACGGGGGGCGCGACTATGGCTACACCTTC	CSVHGGRDYGYTF
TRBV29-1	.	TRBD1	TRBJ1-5	TGCAGCGTTGGAGAACTCGACAGGGGGCCCCAGCATTTT	CSVGELDRGPQHF
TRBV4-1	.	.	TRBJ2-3	TGCGCCAGCAGCCAAGTTCTGTCAGGGGGGACAGATACGCAGTATTTT	CASSQVLSGGTDTQYF
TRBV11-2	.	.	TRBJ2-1	TGTGCCAGCAGCTTAGAATCGGCAGGTCGCGGGAATGAGCAGTTCTTC	CASSLESAGRGNEQFF
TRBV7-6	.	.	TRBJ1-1	TGTGCCAGCAGCTTAGCGGGGGAGGACACTGAAGCTTTCTTT	CASSLAGEDTEAFF
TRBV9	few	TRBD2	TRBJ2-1	TGTGCCAGCAGCGTAGTGGGAGGGCATCTCAATGAGCAGTTCTTC	CASSVVGGHLNEQFF
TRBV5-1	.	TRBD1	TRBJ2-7	TGCGCCAGCAGCTACGGGCCGGGACAGGGCTCCTACGAGCAGTACTTC	CASSYGPGQGSYEQYF
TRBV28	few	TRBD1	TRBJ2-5	TGTGCCAGCAGTTTAGGGCAGGGACAGGCCCAGTACTTC	CASSLGQGQAQYF
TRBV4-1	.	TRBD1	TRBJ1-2	TGCGCCAGCAGCCAAGATGGGGGACAGCCGGGCTATGGCTACACCTTC	CASSQDGGQPGYGYTF
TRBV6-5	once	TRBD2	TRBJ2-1	TGTGCCAGCAGCGCTACTAGCGGGAGAATACATGAGCAGTTCTTC	CASSATSGRIHEQFF
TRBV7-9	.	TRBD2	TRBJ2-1	TGTGCCAGCAGCTCCCCCCGGACTAGCGGGGACAAGGATGAGCAGTTCTTC	CASSSPRTSGDKDEQFF
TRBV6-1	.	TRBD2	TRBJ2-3	TGTGCCAGCAGTGGGACTAGCGGTCGTACTAGCACAGATACGCAGTATTTT	CASSGTSGRTSTDTQYF
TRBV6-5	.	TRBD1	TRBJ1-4	TGTGCCAGCAGTTCTAATGGACAGGGTGAAAAACTGTTTTTT	CASSSNGQGEKLFF
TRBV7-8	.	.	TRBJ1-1	TGTGCCAGCAGCTTAGCGGCGGGGGGGGTGTTGAACACTGAAGCTTTCTTT	CASSLAAGGVLNTEAFF
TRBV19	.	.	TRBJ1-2	TGTGCCAGTAGAGGAGAAGGGGCGCAGAATTTTGATGGCTACACCTTC	CASRGEGAQNFDGYTF
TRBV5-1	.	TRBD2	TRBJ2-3	TGCGCCAGCAGCTCCCTAACGGGAGGAATAGATACGCAGTATTTT	CASSSLTGGIDTQYF